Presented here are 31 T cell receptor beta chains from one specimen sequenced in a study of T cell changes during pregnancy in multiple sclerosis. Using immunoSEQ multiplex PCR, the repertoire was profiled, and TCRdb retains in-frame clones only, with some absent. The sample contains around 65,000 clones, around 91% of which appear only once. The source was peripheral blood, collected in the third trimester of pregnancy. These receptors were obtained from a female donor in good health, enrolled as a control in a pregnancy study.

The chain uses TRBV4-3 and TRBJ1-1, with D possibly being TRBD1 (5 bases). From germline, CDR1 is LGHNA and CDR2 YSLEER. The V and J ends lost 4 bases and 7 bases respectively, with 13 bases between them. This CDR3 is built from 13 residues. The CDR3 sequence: CASSPQTEVEAFF. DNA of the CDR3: TGCGCCAGCAGCCCTCAGACAGAGGTTGAAGCTTTCTTT.

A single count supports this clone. CDR3: CASRELAGGIGGETQYF. The CDR3 nucleotides read TGTGCCAGCAGAGAATTAGCGGGGGGGATTGGGGGAGAGACCCAGTACTTC. The V and J genes are TRBV2 and TRBJ2-5; 11 bases line up with TRBD2. This CDR3 is built from 17 residues. CDR1 SNHLY and CDR2 FYNNEI come from the germline V gene. The ends lost 6 bases at V and 4 bases at J; junction bases unmatched: 13.

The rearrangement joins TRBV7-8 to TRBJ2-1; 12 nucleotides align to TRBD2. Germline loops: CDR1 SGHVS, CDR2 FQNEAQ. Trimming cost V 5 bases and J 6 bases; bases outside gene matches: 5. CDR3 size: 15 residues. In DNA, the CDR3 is TGTGCCAGCAGCACCCTAGCGGGGGGGCTCAATGAGCAGTTCTTC. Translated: CASSTLAGGLNEQFF.

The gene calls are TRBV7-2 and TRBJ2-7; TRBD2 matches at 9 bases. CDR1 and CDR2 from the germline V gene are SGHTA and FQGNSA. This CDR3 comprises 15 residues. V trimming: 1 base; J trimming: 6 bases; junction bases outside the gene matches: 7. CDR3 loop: CASSLERGVSSEQYF. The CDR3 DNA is TGTGCCAGCAGCTTAGAGCGGGGGGTCAGCTCCGAGCAGTACTTC.

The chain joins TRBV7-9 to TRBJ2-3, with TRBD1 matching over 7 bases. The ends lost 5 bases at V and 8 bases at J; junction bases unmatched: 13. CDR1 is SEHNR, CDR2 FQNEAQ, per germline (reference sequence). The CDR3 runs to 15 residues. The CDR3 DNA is TGTGCCAGCAGCCATCAGACAGGGATCACGGGTACGCAGTATTTT. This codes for CASSHQTGITGTQYF.

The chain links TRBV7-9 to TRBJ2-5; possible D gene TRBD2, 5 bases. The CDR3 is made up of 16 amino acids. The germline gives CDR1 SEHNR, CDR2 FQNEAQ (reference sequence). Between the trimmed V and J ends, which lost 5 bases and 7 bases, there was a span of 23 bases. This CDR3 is CASSPKKALEGVTQYF. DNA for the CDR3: TGTGCCAGCAGCCCCAAGAAGGCCCTTGAGGGAGTGACCCAGTACTTC.

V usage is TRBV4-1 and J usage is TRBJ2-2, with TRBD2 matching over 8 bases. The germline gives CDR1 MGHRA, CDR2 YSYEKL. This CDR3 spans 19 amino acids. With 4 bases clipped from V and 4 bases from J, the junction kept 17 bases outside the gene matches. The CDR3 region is CASSLLPPGGGSGTGELFF. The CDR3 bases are TGCGCCAGCAGCCTCCTACCCCCAGGCGGGGGGTCGGGCACCGGGGAGCTGTTTTTT.

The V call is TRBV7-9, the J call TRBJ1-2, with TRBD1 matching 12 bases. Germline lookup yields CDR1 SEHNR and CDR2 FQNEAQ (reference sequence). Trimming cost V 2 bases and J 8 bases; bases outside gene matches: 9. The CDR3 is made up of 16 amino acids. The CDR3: CASSLSIGDRGQGYTF. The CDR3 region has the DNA TGTGCCAGCAGCTTATCTATTGGGGACAGGGGGCAGGGCTACACCTTC.

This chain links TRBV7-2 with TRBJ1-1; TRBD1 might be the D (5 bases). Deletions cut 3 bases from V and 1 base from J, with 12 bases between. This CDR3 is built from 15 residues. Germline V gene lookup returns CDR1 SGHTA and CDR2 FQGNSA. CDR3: CASSFRAMTNTEAFF. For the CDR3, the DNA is TGTGCCAGCAGCTTCAGGGCCATGACGAACACTGAAGCTTTCTTT.

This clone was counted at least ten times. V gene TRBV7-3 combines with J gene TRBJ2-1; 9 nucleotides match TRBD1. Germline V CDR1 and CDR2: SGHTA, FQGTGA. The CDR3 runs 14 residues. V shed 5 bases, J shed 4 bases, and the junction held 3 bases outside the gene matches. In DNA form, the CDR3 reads TGTGCCAGCAGCCAAGGACAGGGGTACAATGAGCAGTTCTTC. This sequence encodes CASSQGQGYNEQFF.

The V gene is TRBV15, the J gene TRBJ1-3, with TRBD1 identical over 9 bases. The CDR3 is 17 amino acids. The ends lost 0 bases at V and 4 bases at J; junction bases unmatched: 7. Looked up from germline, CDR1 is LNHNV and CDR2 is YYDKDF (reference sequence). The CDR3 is CATSREGDRVSGNTIYF. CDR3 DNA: TGTGCCACCAGCAGAGAAGGGGACAGGGTATCGGGAAACACCATATATTTT.

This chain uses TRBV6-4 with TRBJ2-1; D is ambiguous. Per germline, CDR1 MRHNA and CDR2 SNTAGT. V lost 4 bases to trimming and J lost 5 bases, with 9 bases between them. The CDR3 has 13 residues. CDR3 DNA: TGTGCCAGCAGTGCCCGACTCCACAATGAGCAGTTCTTC. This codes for CASSARLHNEQFF.

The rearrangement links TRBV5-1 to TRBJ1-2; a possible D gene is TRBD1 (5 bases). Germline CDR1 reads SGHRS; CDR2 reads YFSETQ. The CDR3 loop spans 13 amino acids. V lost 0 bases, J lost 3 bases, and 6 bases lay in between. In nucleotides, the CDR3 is TGCGCCAGCAGCTTGGCAGGGCACTATGGCTACACCTTC. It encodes CASSLAGHYGYTF.

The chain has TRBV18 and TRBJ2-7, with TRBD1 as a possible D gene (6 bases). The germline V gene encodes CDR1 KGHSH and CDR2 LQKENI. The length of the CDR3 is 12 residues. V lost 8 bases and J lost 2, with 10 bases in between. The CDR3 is CASQGGTYEQYF. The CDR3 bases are TGTGCCAGCCAAGGGGGTACCTACGAGCAGTACTTC.

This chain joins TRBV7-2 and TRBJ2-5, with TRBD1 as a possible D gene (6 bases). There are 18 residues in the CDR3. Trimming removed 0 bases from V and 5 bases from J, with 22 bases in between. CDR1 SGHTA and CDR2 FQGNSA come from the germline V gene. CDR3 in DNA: TGTGCCAGCAGCTTAGCCGCGTTCTCAAGGGGGATGGCGGAGACCCAGTACTTC. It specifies CASSLAAFSRGMAETQYF.

CDR3 sequence (DNA): TGTGCCAGCAGTTACCCCTCTGGAGGGGATTGGTTCTTC. Protein: CASSYPSGGDWFF. The V gene is TRBV6-6, the J gene TRBJ2-1; tentative D call: TRBD2 (6 bases). The CDR3 length is 13 residues. Germline CDR1 reads MNHNY; CDR2 reads SVGAGI (reference sequence). The V gene lost 2 bases and the J gene lost 15 bases, with 17 bases spanning the gap.

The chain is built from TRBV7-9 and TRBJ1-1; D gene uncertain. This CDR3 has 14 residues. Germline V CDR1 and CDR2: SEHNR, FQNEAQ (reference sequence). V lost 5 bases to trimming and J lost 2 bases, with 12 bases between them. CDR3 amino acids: CASSPNRGNTEAFF. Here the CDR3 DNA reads TGTGCCAGCAGCCCAAACCGGGGTAACACTGAAGCTTTCTTT.

The CDR3 DNA follows: TGTGCCAGCAGTGCGGGGGTAAGCAATCAGCCCCAGCATTTT. This translates into CASSAGVSNQPQHF. The rearrangement joins TRBV6-1 to TRBJ1-5; TRBD1 is a possible D gene (5 bases). Trimming pared 4 bases from V and 1 base from J, leaving 8 bases between. The CDR3 runs 14 residues. The germline CDR1 and CDR2 sequences are MNHNS and SASEGT.

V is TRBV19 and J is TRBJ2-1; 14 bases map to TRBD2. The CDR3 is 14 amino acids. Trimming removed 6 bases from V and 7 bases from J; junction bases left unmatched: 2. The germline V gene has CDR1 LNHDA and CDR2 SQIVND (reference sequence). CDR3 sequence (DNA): TGTGCCAGTAGCGGACTAGCGGGAGGAAATGAGCAGTTCTTC. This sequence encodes CASSGLAGGNEQFF. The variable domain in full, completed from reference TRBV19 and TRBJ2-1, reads DGGITQSPKYLFRKEGQNVTLSCEQNLNHDAMYWYRQDPGQGLRLIYYSQIVNDFQKGDIAEGYSVSREKKESFPLTVTSAQKNPTAFYLCASSGLAGGNEQFFGPGTRLTVL.

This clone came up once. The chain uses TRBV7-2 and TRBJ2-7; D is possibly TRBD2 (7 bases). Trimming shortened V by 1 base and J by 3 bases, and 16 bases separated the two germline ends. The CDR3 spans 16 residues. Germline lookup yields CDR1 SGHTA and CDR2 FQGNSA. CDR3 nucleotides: TGTGCCAGCAGCTTAGTCTGGGGGGGCCCTTACTACGAGCAGTACTTC. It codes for CASSLVWGGPYYEQYF. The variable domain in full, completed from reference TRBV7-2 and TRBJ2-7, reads GAGVSQSPSNKVTEKGKDVELRCDPISGHTALYWYRQSLGQGLEFLIYFQGNSAPDKSGLPSDRFSAERTGGSVSTLTIQRTQQEDSAVYLCASSLVWGGPYYEQYFGPGTRLTVT.

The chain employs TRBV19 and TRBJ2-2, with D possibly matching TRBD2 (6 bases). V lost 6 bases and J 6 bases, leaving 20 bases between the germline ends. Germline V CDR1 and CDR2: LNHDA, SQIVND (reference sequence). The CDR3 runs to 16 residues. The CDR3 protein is CASSLQGGVKAGELFF. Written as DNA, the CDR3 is TGTGCCAGTAGCCTCCAAGGAGGGGTCAAGGCCGGGGAGCTGTTTTTT.

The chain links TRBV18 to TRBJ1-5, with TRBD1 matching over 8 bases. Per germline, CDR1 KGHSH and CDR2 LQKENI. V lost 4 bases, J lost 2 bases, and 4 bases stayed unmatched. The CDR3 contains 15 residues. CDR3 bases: TGTGCCAGCTCACTACAGGACAGGGGCAATCAGCCCCAGCATTTT. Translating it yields CASSLQDRGNQPQHF. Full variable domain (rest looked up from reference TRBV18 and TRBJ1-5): NAGVMQNPRHLVRRRGQEARLRCSPMKGHSHVYWYRQLPEEGLKFMVYLQKENIIDESGMPKERFSAEFPKEGPSILRIQQVVRGDSAAYFCASSLQDRGNQPQHFGDGTRLSIL.

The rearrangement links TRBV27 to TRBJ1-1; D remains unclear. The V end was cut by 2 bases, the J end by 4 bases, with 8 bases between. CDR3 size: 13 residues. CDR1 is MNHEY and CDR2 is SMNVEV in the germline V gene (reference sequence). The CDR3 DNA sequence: TGTGCCAGCAGTTTAAGAGGGATCACTGAAGCTTTCTTT. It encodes CASSLRGITEAFF.

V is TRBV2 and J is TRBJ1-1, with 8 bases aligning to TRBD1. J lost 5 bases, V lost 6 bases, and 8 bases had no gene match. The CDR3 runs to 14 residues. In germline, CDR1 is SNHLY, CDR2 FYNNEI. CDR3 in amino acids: CASRTGQGRTEAFF. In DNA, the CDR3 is TGTGCCAGCAGAACCGGACAGGGACGTACTGAAGCTTTCTTT.

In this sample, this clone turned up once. CDR3 DNA sequence: TGCGCCAGCAGCCAAGATACCATCCTGACTCTGACGGGGGGGGAGCTGTTTTTT. It specifies CASSQDTILTLTGGELFF. The chain links TRBV4-3 to TRBJ2-2; possible D gene TRBD2, 5 bases. This CDR3 has 18 amino acids. Per germline, CDR1 LGHNA and CDR2 YSLEER. Trimming stripped 0 bases from V and 8 bases from J, with 22 bases between.

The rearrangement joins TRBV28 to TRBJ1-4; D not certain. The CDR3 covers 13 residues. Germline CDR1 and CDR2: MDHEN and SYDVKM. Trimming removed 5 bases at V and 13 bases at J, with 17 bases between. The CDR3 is CASSLIGNRGLFF. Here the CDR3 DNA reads TGTGCCAGCAGTCTAATCGGAAACCGAGGACTGTTTTTT.

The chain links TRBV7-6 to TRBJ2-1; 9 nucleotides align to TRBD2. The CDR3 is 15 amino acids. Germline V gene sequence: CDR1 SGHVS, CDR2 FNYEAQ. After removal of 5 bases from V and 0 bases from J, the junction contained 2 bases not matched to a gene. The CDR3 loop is CASSTLAGSYNEQFF. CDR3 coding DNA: TGTGCCAGCAGCACACTAGCGGGCTCCTACAATGAGCAGTTCTTC.

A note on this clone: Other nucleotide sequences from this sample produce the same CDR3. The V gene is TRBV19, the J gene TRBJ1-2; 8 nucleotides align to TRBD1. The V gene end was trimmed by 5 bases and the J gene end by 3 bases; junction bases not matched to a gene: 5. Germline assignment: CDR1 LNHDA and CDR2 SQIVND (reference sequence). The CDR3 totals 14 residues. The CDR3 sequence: CASSVRGRDYGYTF. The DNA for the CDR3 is TGTGCCAGTAGTGTCAGGGGGCGCGACTATGGCTACACCTTC.

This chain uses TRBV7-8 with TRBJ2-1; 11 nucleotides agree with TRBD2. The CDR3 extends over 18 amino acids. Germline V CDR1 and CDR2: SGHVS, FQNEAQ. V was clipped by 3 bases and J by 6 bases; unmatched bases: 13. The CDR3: CASSFPASRLAGFNEQFF. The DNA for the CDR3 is TGTGCCAGCAGCTTTCCTGCTTCTCGACTAGCGGGGTTCAATGAGCAGTTCTTC.

CDR3: CASRKDSYNEQFF. In nucleotides, the CDR3 is TGTGCCAGCAGAAAGGACAGCTACAATGAGCAGTTCTTC. The chain recombines TRBV7-2 with TRBJ2-1, with D possibly TRBD1 on 6 matching bases. Germline V CDR1 and CDR2: SGHTA, FQGNSA. V gave up 6 bases and J gave up 3 bases, with 9 bases separating them. CDR3 size: 13 residues.

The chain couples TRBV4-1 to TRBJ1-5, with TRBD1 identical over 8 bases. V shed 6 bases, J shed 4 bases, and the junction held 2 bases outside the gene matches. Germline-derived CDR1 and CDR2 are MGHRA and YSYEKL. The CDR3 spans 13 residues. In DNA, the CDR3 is TGCGCCAGCAGTGGGACAGGAAATCAGCCCCAGCATTTT. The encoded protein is CASSGTGNQPQHF.